These T cell receptor beta chains were read from a single sample in a study of T cell responses to AZD1222 COVID-19 vaccine. Data came from immunoSEQ multiplex PCR; TCRdb stores just in-frame clones and leaves some out. This table holds approximately 190,000 clones, about 87% found once. The sequencing used peripheral blood, collected on day 0 of MenACWY control vaccination. The receptors stem from an adult in good health. CDR3s include the opening cysteine and the closing phenylalanine or tryptophan. The order of the fields is CDR3 protein, CDR3 DNA, J gene, D gene, clone size, V gene. A D gene is named only where the DNA matches it firmly. Where a row states a size, it is once, few, many or the class of an expanded clone; other rows omit it.

CDR3: CASSQDPGTGDQPQHF
DNA: TGCGCCAGCAGCCAAGATCCCGGGACAGGGGATCAGCCCCAGCATTTT
J: TRBJ1-5
D: TRBD1
size: -
V: TRBV4-1

CDR3: CASSLFPGPKSPSPNYGYTF
DNA: TGTGCCAGCAGTTTGTTCCCGGGACCCAAGTCCCCTTCCCCAAACTATGGCTACACCTTC
J: TRBJ1-2
D: -
size: -
V: TRBV28

CDR3: CSTGQGGDNYGYTF
DNA: TGCAGCACCGGACAGGGAGGGGATAACTATGGCTACACCTTC
J: TRBJ1-2
D: TRBD1
size: -
V: TRBV29-1

CDR3: CASSSRQGFREQYF
DNA: TGTGCCAGCAGCTCTAGGCAGGGGTTTAGGGAGCAGTACTTC
J: TRBJ2-7
D: -
size: few
V: TRBV7-9

CDR3: CASSQWQGGREQYF
DNA: TGTGCCAGCAGTCAATGGCAGGGGGGGCGCGAGCAGTACTTC
J: TRBJ2-7
D: -
size: -
V: TRBV6-5

CDR3: CASSVGTPTRTDTQYF
DNA: TGTGCCAGCAGCGTCGGGACTCCTACCCGCACAGATACGCAGTATTTT
J: TRBJ2-3
D: -
size: once
V: TRBV9

CDR3: CASSSTPGQGNEKLFF
DNA: TGCGCCAGCAGCTCCACCCCGGGACAAGGAAATGAAAAACTGTTTTTT
J: TRBJ1-4
D: -
size: -
V: TRBV5-1

CDR3: CASSSQGYEQYF
DNA: TGTGCCAGCAGTTCACAGGGCTACGAGCAGTACTTC
J: TRBJ2-7
D: -
size: -
V: TRBV6-6

CDR3: CATSDPGQGGAFF
DNA: TGTGCCACCAGTGACCCCGGACAGGGTGGAGCTTTCTTT
J: TRBJ1-1
D: TRBD1
size: -
V: TRBV24-1

CDR3: CASSPRTGGNTIYF
DNA: TGTGCCAGCAGCCCAAGGACAGGTGGAAACACCATATATTTT
J: TRBJ1-3
D: TRBD1
size: -
V: TRBV3-1/TRBV3-2

CDR3: CASSTWTGMGEQFF
DNA: TGTGCCAGCAGCACCTGGACGGGAATGGGTGAGCAGTTCTTC
J: TRBJ2-1
D: -
size: -
V: TRBV5-6

CDR3: CASSFGTGGTEAFF
DNA: TGTGCCAGCAGCTTCGGGACAGGGGGCACTGAAGCTTTCTTT
J: TRBJ1-1
D: TRBD1
size: -
V: TRBV7-2

CDR3: CASSFADTQYF
DNA: TGTGCCAGCAGTTTCGCAGATACGCAGTATTTT
J: TRBJ2-3
D: -
size: once
V: TRBV28

CDR3: CATNENTGELFF
DNA: TGTGCCACCAACGAGAACACCGGGGAGCTGTTTTTT
J: TRBJ2-2
D: -
size: -
V: TRBV24-1

CDR3: CASSLGLNQPQHF
DNA: TGTGCCAGCAGTTTAGGACTTAATCAGCCCCAGCATTTT
J: TRBJ1-5
D: -
size: -
V: TRBV27

CDR3: CASSQVVDSAYEQYF
DNA: TGCGCCAGCAGCCAAGTGGTAGATAGTGCTTACGAGCAGTACTTC
J: TRBJ2-7
D: -
size: -
V: TRBV4-3

CDR3: CASSSQVWGPLSGNTIYF
DNA: TGTGCCAGCAGCTCCCAGGTTTGGGGCCCCCTCTCTGGAAACACCATATATTTT
J: TRBJ1-3
D: -
size: few
V: TRBV11-2

CDR3: CATSDKLNTEAFF
DNA: TGTGCCACCAGTGATAAATTGAACACTGAAGCTTTCTTT
J: TRBJ1-1
D: -
size: -
V: TRBV24-1

CDR3: CASSPLFGTGLGEQYF
DNA: TGTGCCAGCTCACCACTTTTCGGGACAGGGTTGGGCGAGCAGTACTTC
J: TRBJ2-7
D: TRBD1
size: -
V: TRBV18

CDR3: CASSVAGADSPLHF
DNA: TGTGCCAGCAGCGTAGCAGGGGCTGATTCACCCCTCCACTTT
J: TRBJ1-6
D: -
size: -
V: TRBV9

CDR3: CAISEGTTPPAGSEQFF
DNA: TGTGCCATCAGTGAGGGTACTACCCCCCCCGCGGGTTCGGAGCAGTTCTTC
J: TRBJ2-1
D: -
size: -
V: TRBV10-3

CDR3: CASSFKGNTEAFF
DNA: TGTGCCAGCAGTTTCAAGGGAAACACTGAAGCTTTCTTT
J: TRBJ1-1
D: -
size: -
V: TRBV27

CDR3: CSVVSGRSTDTQYF
DNA: TGCAGCGTTGTGTCGGGACGTAGCACAGATACGCAGTATTTT
J: TRBJ2-3
D: -
size: -
V: TRBV29-1

CDR3: CASRPFGTGHIKGLFF
DNA: TGTGCCAGCAGACCATTCGGGACAGGTCACATCAAAGGACTGTTTTTT
J: TRBJ1-4
D: TRBD1
size: -
V: TRBV28

CDR3: CASSKGDRDTQYF
DNA: TGTGCCAGCAGTAAAGGGGACAGAGATACGCAGTATTTT
J: TRBJ2-3
D: TRBD1
size: -
V: TRBV28

CDR3: CASSYPPVLAGPMGETQYF
DNA: TGTGCCAGCAGTTATCCCCCCGTACTAGCGGGACCAATGGGGGAGACCCAGTACTTC
J: TRBJ2-5
D: TRBD2
size: -
V: TRBV27

CDR3: CASSLEASGGEQYF
DNA: TGTGCCAGCAGCTTAGAGGCTAGCGGGGGCGAGCAGTACTTC
J: TRBJ2-7
D: TRBD2
size: -
V: TRBV7-6

CDR3: CASSYFGTAGTGELFF
DNA: TGTGCCAGCAGTTACTTCGGGACAGCGGGCACCGGGGAGCTGTTTTTT
J: TRBJ2-2
D: -
size: -
V: TRBV6-6

CDR3: CASRRDGGPSSYNSPLHF
DNA: TGTGCCAGTAGAAGGGACGGAGGCCCCAGCTCCTATAATTCACCCCTCCACTTT
J: TRBJ1-6
D: -
size: -
V: TRBV19

CDR3: CASSRGQGSGYTF
DNA: TGTGCCAGCAGTAGGGGACAGGGCTCTGGCTACACCTTC
J: TRBJ1-2
D: TRBD1
size: -
V: TRBV6-5

CDR3: CASSIIPDSGANVLTF
DNA: TGTGCCAGTAGTATTATACCTGACTCTGGGGCCAACGTCCTGACTTTC
J: TRBJ2-6
D: -
size: -
V: TRBV19

CDR3: CASSGRIGTGNTGELFF
DNA: TGCGCCAGCAGTGGCCGAATTGGGACAGGGAACACCGGGGAGCTGTTTTTT
J: TRBJ2-2
D: TRBD1
size: -
V: TRBV5-1

CDR3: CASSLYGNSNQPQHF
DNA: TGTGCCAGCAGCTTGTACGGGAATAGCAATCAGCCCCAGCATTTT
J: TRBJ1-5
D: -
size: -
V: TRBV5-4

CDR3: CATSEAGYQPQHF
DNA: TGTGCCACCAGTGAGGCCGGCTATCAGCCCCAGCATTTT
J: TRBJ1-5
D: -
size: -
V: TRBV24-1

CDR3: CASSLRGVYNSPLHF
DNA: TGTGCCAGCAGCTTGCGGGGCGTTTATAATTCACCCCTCCACTTT
J: TRBJ1-6
D: -
size: -
V: TRBV5-6

CDR3: CASSSVQGIKGDEQYF
DNA: TGTGCCAGCAGCTCAGTACAGGGTATTAAGGGGGACGAGCAGTACTTC
J: TRBJ2-7
D: -
size: -
V: TRBV7-9

CDR3: CASSPSLGKLFF
DNA: TGCGCCAGCAGCCCCTCCCTCGGGAAACTGTTTTTT
J: TRBJ1-4
D: -
size: -
V: TRBV5-1

CDR3: CASSASSGTSTDTQYF
DNA: TGTGCCAGCAGCGCCAGTAGCGGCACTAGCACAGATACGCAGTATTTT
J: TRBJ2-3
D: -
size: -
V: TRBV28

CDR3: CASSWGLAGGETQYF
DNA: TGCGCCAGCAGCTGGGGACTAGCGGGGGGAGAGACCCAGTACTTC
J: TRBJ2-5
D: TRBD2
size: once
V: TRBV5-1

CDR3: CAWSTGTGWEKLFF
DNA: TGTGCCTGGAGTACCGGGACAGGGTGGGAAAAACTGTTTTTT
J: TRBJ1-4
D: TRBD1
size: -
V: TRBV30

CDR3: CASSQDNQVSRDYGYTF
DNA: TGTGCCAGCAGCCAAGATAACCAGGTTTCAAGGGACTATGGCTACACCTTC
J: TRBJ1-2
D: -
size: -
V: TRBV4-2

CDR3: CASRTGTVSSYNEQFF
DNA: TGCGCCAGCAGAACCGGGACGGTAAGCTCCTACAATGAGCAGTTCTTC
J: TRBJ2-1
D: -
size: -
V: TRBV5-1

CDR3: CASSPHGGNTGELFF
DNA: TGTGCCAGCAGCCCTCACGGGGGGAACACCGGGGAGCTGTTTTTT
J: TRBJ2-2
D: -
size: -
V: TRBV7-2

CDR3: CASSLPGAYEQYF
DNA: TGTGCCAGCAGCCTACCAGGTGCCTACGAGCAGTACTTC
J: TRBJ2-7
D: -
size: -
V: TRBV28

CDR3: CASSLTGNEQFF
DNA: TGCGCCAGCAGCTTGACGGGCAATGAGCAGTTCTTC
J: TRBJ2-1
D: -
size: -
V: TRBV5-1

CDR3: CASSLAGALGYEQYF
DNA: TGTGCCAGCAGCTTGGCGGGAGCCTTAGGTTACGAGCAGTACTTC
J: TRBJ2-7
D: -
size: -
V: TRBV5-4

CDR3: CASTSGTGNTEAFF
DNA: TGTGCCAGTACCTCCGGGACAGGGAACACTGAAGCTTTCTTT
J: TRBJ1-1
D: TRBD1
size: -
V: TRBV19

CDR3: CASSYLAGPPYEQYF
DNA: TGTGCCAGCAGCTACCTAGCGGGACCGCCCTACGAGCAGTACTTC
J: TRBJ2-7
D: TRBD2
size: -
V: TRBV5-5

CDR3: CASSEPSYNSPLHF
DNA: TGTGCCAGCAGTGAACCCTCATATAATTCACCCCTCCACTTT
J: TRBJ1-6
D: -
size: -
V: TRBV2

CDR3: CASSLEGSYGYTF
DNA: TGTGCCAGCAGCTTGGAAGGATCCTATGGCTACACCTTC
J: TRBJ1-2
D: -
size: -
V: TRBV5-5

CDR3: CASSERGVDEQFF
DNA: TGTGCCAGCAGTGAACGGGGGGTCGATGAGCAGTTCTTC
J: TRBJ2-1
D: TRBD2
size: few
V: TRBV6-1

CDR3: CASSQTGPFSGANVLTF
DNA: TGTGCCAGCAGCCAAACAGGGCCATTCTCTGGGGCCAACGTCCTGACTTTC
J: TRBJ2-6
D: -
size: -
V: TRBV7-2